These 20 T cell receptor beta chains share one sample of origin, sequenced in a study of CD8 T cells in ankylosing spondylitis. Study findings and constraints: A motif of several highly homologous TCR beta variants was seen as apparently characteristic of ankylosing spondylitis blood.

These TCRs are of unknown antigen specificity. In TCRdb, the 5' RACE reads were re-called with MiXCR into one record per CDR3 protein. The sample records under 450,000 distinct CDR3 sequences, over 15% being singletons. The material sequenced was blood, either unsorted or a sorted T cell fraction (not recorded which). These receptors were taken from a male donor with ankylosing spondylitis.

This clonotype was found a few times. The chain uses TRBV6-2 or TRBV6-3 and TRBJ2-7; TRBD2 agrees at 12 bases. CDR3 length: 14 residues. V lost 6 bases and J lost 6; bases outside the gene matches: 6. CDR1 and CDR2 (germline): MNHEY, SVGEGT. This CDR3 is CASRGTSGSREQYF. The CDR3 nucleotides read TGTGCCAGCAGAGGGACTAGCGGGTCTCGCGAGCAGTACTTC.

The chain recombines TRBV3-1 with TRBJ1-2; possibly TRBD1 for D (5 bases). The V gene lost 4 bases and the J gene lost 3 bases, with 9 bases spanning the gap. CDR1 is LGHDT and CDR2 is YNNKEL in the germline V gene (reference sequence). The CDR3 is 13 amino acids. CDR3 residues: CASSRGRDYGYTF. The CDR3 nucleotides are TGTGCCAGCAGCCGGGGACGGGACTATGGCTACACCTTC.

This clonotype occurred many times. This chain uses TRBV5-6 with TRBJ2-5, with D possibly being TRBD2 (6 bases). This CDR3 comprises 15 residues. Germline-derived CDR1 and CDR2 are SGHDT and YYEEEE. V gave up 2 bases and J gave up 2 bases, with 13 bases separating them. For the CDR3, the DNA is TGTGCCAGCAGCTTAGGCGGGGCCCCTCAAGAGACCCAGTACTTC. Residues: CASSLGGAPQETQYF.

This chain joins TRBV2 and TRBJ2-7, with TRBD2 identical over 9 bases. Trimming at V came to 6 bases and at J to 3 bases, leaving 9 bases not matched to a gene. CDR1 is SNHLY, CDR2 FYNNEI, per germline. This CDR3 contains 15 residues. CDR3 in amino acids: CASRSTGTSFYEQYF. The DNA for the CDR3 is TGTGCCAGCAGATCTACCGGGACTAGCTTCTACGAGCAGTACTTC.

This clonotype was observed a handful of times. The chain has TRBV12-3 or TRBV12-4 and TRBJ1-2; 8 bases align to TRBD1. V lost 6 bases and J lost 3; bases outside the gene matches: 6. The CDR3 sequence is 14 residues long. The DNA for the CDR3 is TGTGCCAGCAGGAGGACAGGGTTTGACTATGGCTACACCTTC. Protein sequence: CASRRTGFDYGYTF.

This clonotype appeared a few times. The chain uses TRBV9 and TRBJ2-7; 8 bases are a match to TRBD1. The germline V gene encodes CDR1 SGDLS and CDR2 YYNGEE. Trimming removed 0 bases from V and 6 bases from J; junction bases left unmatched: 5. This CDR3 has 14 residues. The DNA for the CDR3 is TGTGCCAGCAGCGTAGCTGGGACAGGCGGCGAGCAGTACTTC. Protein: CASSVAGTGGEQYF.

The chain is built from TRBV7-9 and TRBJ1-2; no clear D gene. Germline V gives CDR1 SEHNR, CDR2 FQNEAQ (reference sequence). The CDR3 covers 13 residues. V lost 3 bases and J lost 6, with 11 bases in between. The chain's CDR3 is CASSFGYDDGYTF. The CDR3 DNA is TGTGCCAGCAGCTTCGGGTATGACGATGGCTACACCTTC.

This clonotype was detected a few times. V gene TRBV3-1 combines with J gene TRBJ2-1, with 10 bases that match TRBD2. Trimming at V came to 3 bases and at J to 2 bases, leaving 7 bases not matched to a gene. The CDR3 sequence is 17 residues long. Germline CDR1 LGHDT, CDR2 YNNKEL (reference sequence). CDR3 sequence (DNA): TGTGCCAGCAGCCACAGTGCCGGACTAGCGGCCTACAATGAGCAGTTCTTC. Protein: CASSHSAGLAAYNEQFF.

This clonotype has only a few counts. This sequence joins TRBV20-1 and TRBJ1-1; TRBD1 might be the D (6 bases). V lost 5 bases, J lost 8 bases, and 21 bases lay in between. The germline V gene encodes CDR1 DFQATT and CDR2 SNEGSKA (reference sequence). The CDR3 runs 14 residues. The CDR3 is CSAGKQGRGEEAFF. The CDR3 DNA is TGCAGTGCTGGGAAACAGGGAAGAGGTGAGGAAGCTTTCTTT.

This clonotype was picked up a small number of times. V is TRBV18 and J is TRBJ1-1; 7 positions match TRBD1. In germline, CDR1 is KGHSH, CDR2 LQKENI. CDR3 size: 14 residues. Germline trimming cut 5 bases from V and 2 bases from J; bases unmatched to any gene: 5. This CDR3 is CASSGTASNTEAFF. For the CDR3, the DNA is TGTGCCAGCTCAGGGACAGCTTCCAACACTGAAGCTTTCTTT.

At least ten counts were recorded for this clonotype. The chain has TRBV29-1 and TRBJ1-4; D may be TRBD1 (6 bases). Germline V gene sequence: CDR1 SQVTM, CDR2 ANQGSEA. The CDR3 is made up of 12 amino acids. The V gene lost 7 bases and the J gene lost 6 bases, with 12 bases spanning the gap. For the CDR3, the DNA is TGCAGCGCCCAGGAGGGGGATGAAAAACTGTTTTTT. Residues: CSAQEGDEKLFF.

This clonotype was observed a few times. This chain uses TRBV7-2 with TRBJ2-7; 8 bases map to TRBD2. V shed 2 bases, J shed 6 bases, and the junction held 3 bases outside the gene matches. This CDR3 region has 13 residues. Looked up from germline, CDR1 is SGHTA and CDR2 is FQGNSA. The CDR3 reads CASSLQREIEQYF. CDR3 coding DNA: TGTGCCAGCAGCTTACAGCGGGAGATCGAGCAGTACTTC.

The chain has TRBV27 and TRBJ2-1; either TRBD1 or TRBD2 may fit D (5 bases each). V was pared by 3 bases and J by 10 bases, with 19 bases between. The germline CDR1 and CDR2 sequences are MNHEY and SMNVEV (reference sequence). This CDR3 is built from 15 residues. The CDR3 spells CASSFLAFPGAEQFF. The CDR3, as DNA: TGTGCCAGCAGTTTTCTCGCCTTCCCCGGGGCCGAGCAGTTCTTC.

This clonotype was counted at least ten times. J is TRBJ2-5 and V is TRBV20-1; 8 nucleotides match TRBD2. V trimming: 0 bases; J trimming: 5 bases; junction bases outside the gene matches: 5. Looked up from germline, CDR1 is DFQATT and CDR2 is SNEGSKA (reference sequence). The CDR3 contains 14 residues. The CDR3 reads CSAREAGAGETQYF. CDR3 DNA: TGCAGTGCTAGAGAAGCGGGGGCGGGGGAGACCCAGTACTTC.

This clonotype was recorded a few times. This chain uses TRBV7-2 with TRBJ2-7; 7 bases are a match to TRBD1. The germline CDR1 and CDR2 sequences are SGHTA and FQGNSA. The CDR3 spans 15 residues. Germline trimming cut 5 bases from V and 7 bases from J; bases unmatched to any gene: 14. CDR3 protein: CASSPGQERSREQYF. In nucleotides, the CDR3 is TGTGCCAGCAGCCCAGGACAGGAACGATCAAGGGAGCAGTACTTC.

This clonotype came up a few times. This sequence joins TRBV7-3 and TRBJ2-2; D uncertain. The CDR3 spans 14 residues. The germline V gene has CDR1 SGHTA and CDR2 FQGTGA. The V end lost 1 base, the J end lost 7 bases, and 10 bases lay between the germline ends. CDR3 coding DNA: TGTGCCAGCAGCTTAAGCCCTACAAGCGGGGAGCTGTTTTTT. Translated, it gives CASSLSPTSGELFF.

This clonotype came up a few times. This chain connects TRBV18 to TRBJ1-3; no clear D gene. The CDR3 contains 15 residues. Per germline, CDR1 KGHSH and CDR2 LQKENI. With 2 bases removed from V and 6 bases from J, the gap between germline ends came to 14 bases. CDR3 in DNA: TGTGCCAGCTCACCATACCCGGGAGTTTTAAACACCATATATTTT. Protein sequence: CASSPYPGVLNTIYF.

This chain links TRBV5-1 with TRBJ2-1; D ambiguous. The CDR3 is made up of 9 amino acids. The germline gives CDR1 SGHRS, CDR2 YFSETQ. V lost 10 bases and J 15 bases, leaving 14 bases between the germline ends. In nucleotides, the CDR3 is TGCGCCGGCCGGGTAGTGCCGTTCTTC. Protein product: CAGRVVPFF.

This clonotype showed up many times. The V and J genes are TRBV12-3 or TRBV12-4 and TRBJ2-7; 10 nucleotides match TRBD1. The CDR3 runs to 15 residues. After removal of 6 bases from V and 3 bases from J, the junction contained 8 bases not matched to a gene. The CDR3 reads CASSLGTGVFYEQYF. The CDR3 nucleotides read TGTGCCAGCAGCCTCGGGACAGGGGTATTCTACGAGCAGTACTTC.

This chain uses TRBV18 with TRBJ2-5, with D unclear. This CDR3 is built from 13 residues. Looked up from germline, CDR1 is KGHSH and CDR2 is LQKENI. Trimming stripped 2 bases from V and 3 bases from J, with 7 bases between. This CDR3 is CASSPGQKETQYF. DNA for the CDR3: TGTGCCAGCTCACCAGGGCAGAAAGAGACCCAGTACTTC.